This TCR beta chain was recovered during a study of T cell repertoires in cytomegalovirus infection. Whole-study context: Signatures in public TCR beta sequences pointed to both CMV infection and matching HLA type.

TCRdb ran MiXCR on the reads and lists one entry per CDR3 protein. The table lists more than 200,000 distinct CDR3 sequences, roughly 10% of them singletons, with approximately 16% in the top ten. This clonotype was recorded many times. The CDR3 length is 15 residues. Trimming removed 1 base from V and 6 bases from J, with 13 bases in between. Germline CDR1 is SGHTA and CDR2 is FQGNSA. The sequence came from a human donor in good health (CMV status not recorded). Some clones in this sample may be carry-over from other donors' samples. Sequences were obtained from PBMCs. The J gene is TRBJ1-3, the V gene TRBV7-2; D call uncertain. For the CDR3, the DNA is TGTGCCAGCAGCTTAGACACCCGGGGTTCAAACACCATATATTTT. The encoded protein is CASSLDTRGSNTIYF.